This T cell receptor (beta chain) was found in a study of blood T cell repertoires in COVID-19. Per the original data handling: Amplification of reference gene primers was used by the study to estimate nucleated cell counts. TCRdb keeps only in-frame clones here, not all; method: immunoSEQ multiplex PCR. The V and J calls and clone size were taken over from that table, and D and trimming were inferred from the DNA. The sample includes about 89,000 clones, roughly 80% of them seen just once. From germline, CDR1 is SGHTA and CDR2 FQGNSA. This CDR3 spans 16 amino acids. V lost 5 bases to trimming and J lost 0 bases; unmatched junction nucleotides: 6.

The source material was peripheral blood. The sequence derives from a human donor in a cohort sampled during active COVID-19. This chain links TRBV7-2 with TRBJ2-3; 9 nucleotides line up with TRBD2. This chain's CDR3 is CASSLSGRTSTDTQYF. CDR3 coding DNA: TGTGCCAGCAGCCTTAGCGGGAGAACTAGCACAGATACGCAGTATTTT.